The TCR beta chain described here comes from a study of T-cell reconstitution after alpha-beta-depleted transplantation in children. TCRbeta library construction was performed incorporating unique molecular identifiers. TCRdb ran MiXCR on the PCR reads and lists one entry per CDR3 protein. This table holds about a million distinct CDR3 sequences, about 29% found once. The V and J ends lost 6 bases and 6 bases respectively, with 14 bases between them. The CDR3 is made up of 13 amino acids. The sequenced sample was PBMCs, mostly from graft donor cells, obtained 360 days after TCRalphabeta/CD19-depleted stem cell transplant. This clonotype was sampled from a boy under three years old who had a stem cell transplant for SCID, so the T cells may come from the graft donor. The chain joins TRBV12-3 or TRBV12-4 to TRBJ1-1; D possibly corresponds to TRBD1 (5 bases). CDR3 DNA sequence: TGTGCCAGCAGCTCCGGGACTTGGCCTGAAGCTTTCTTT. This translates into CASSSGTWPEAFF.